These 17 T cell receptor beta chains were sequenced from one sample in a study of CD8+ T cells in alopecia areata. Reverse transcription of extracted RNA yielded cDNA, which provided the sequencing template. Here immunoSEQ multiplex PCR was the method, and the copy in TCRdb shows in-frame clones only, minus some. The sample yields 120,000 or so clones, more than 30% seen once. Sequenced: CD4+ T cells sorted from blood. The receptors come from a human donor with alopecia areata.

The chain has TRBV11-2 and TRBJ1-5, with unresolved D. The germline gives CDR1 SGHAT, CDR2 FQNNGV. V lost 11 bases and J lost 0, with 14 bases in between. The CDR3 is 14 residues long. The CDR3 loop is CAYIPPCSNQPQHF. The CDR3 DNA is TGTGCCTATATACCCCCTTGTAGCAATCAGCCCCAGCATTTT. Variable domain in full (rest from reference TRBV11-2 and TRBJ1-5): EAGVAQSPRYKIIEKRQSVAFWCNPISGHATLYWYQQILGQGPKLLIQFQNNGVVDDSQLPKDRFSAERLKGVDSTLKIQPAKLEDSAVYLCAYIPPCSNQPQHFGDGTRLSIL.

This clone has a handful of counts. The CDR3 DNA is TGTGCCAGCGAAACGGGGGGCCCTCAGGATGAGCAGTTCTTC. Protein product: CASETGGPQDEQFF. The chain combines TRBV25-1 with TRBJ2-1; possibly TRBD2 for D (7 bases). CDR3 length: 14 amino acids. Germline V lookup: CDR1 MGHDK, CDR2 SYGVNS. Between the trimmed V and J ends, which lost 8 bases and 8 bases, there was a span of 19 bases.

This rearrangement joins TRBV28 to TRBJ2-1, with D unresolved. This CDR3 contains 13 residues. The germline gives CDR1 MDHEN, CDR2 SYDVKM. Trimming cost V 6 bases and J 2 bases, with 8 bases left between them. In DNA, the CDR3 is TGTGCCAGCAGGCAGAAGGCCTACAATGAGCAGTTCTTC. It specifies CASRQKAYNEQFF.

The V gene is TRBV6-6, the J gene TRBJ1-2, with D possibly matching TRBD1 (5 bases). Germline CDR1 is MNHNY and CDR2 is SVGAGI (reference sequence). With 2 bases removed from V and 7 bases from J, the gap between germline ends came to 14 bases. The CDR3 spans 14 residues. This CDR3 is CASSYTGLRGGYTF. The CDR3 DNA sequence: TGTGCCAGCAGTTACACAGGTCTCCGGGGTGGCTACACCTTC.

This chain uses TRBV7-2 with TRBJ2-5; D not resolved. Germline-derived CDR1 and CDR2 are SGHTA and FQGNSA. Trimming cost V 7 bases and J 4 bases, with 13 bases left between them. This CDR3 has 13 amino acids. CDR3 DNA: TGTGCCAGCACCCCCTCTTCGGGAGAGACCCAGTACTTC. It translates to CASTPSSGETQYF.

The chain employs TRBV30 and TRBJ2-7, with 8 bases that match TRBD2. Germline trimming cut 3 bases from V and 5 bases from J; bases unmatched to any gene: 9. CDR1 is GTSNPN, CDR2 SVGIG, per germline (reference sequence). This CDR3 is built from 14 residues. In DNA, the CDR3 is TGTGCCTGGAGACAAGCGGGAGCACGCCACGAGCAGTACTTC. It is translated as CAWRQAGARHEQYF.

The chain recombines TRBV4-3 with TRBJ2-2; D is perhaps TRBD1 (5 bases). Trimming removed 4 bases from V and 5 bases from J, with 11 bases in between. The germline V gene has CDR1 LGHNA and CDR2 YSLEER. The CDR3 is 14 amino acids. The CDR3 reads CASSLDRETGELFF. As DNA, the CDR3 is TGCGCCAGCAGCCTCGACAGAGAAACCGGGGAGCTGTTTTTT.

This clone was observed a handful of times. The chain uses TRBV30 and TRBJ1-5, with a weak D call TRBD1 (5 bases). With 2 bases removed from V and 7 bases from J, the gap between germline ends came to 12 bases. Germline CDR1 and CDR2: GTSNPN and SVGIG (reference sequence). The length of the CDR3 is 13 residues. The CDR3 spells CAWSRQREQPQHF. Here the CDR3 DNA reads TGTGCCTGGAGTAGACAGCGAGAGCAGCCCCAGCATTTT.

The chain uses TRBV7-6 and TRBJ2-3, with TRBD2 matching 8 bases. V was pared by 5 bases and J by 0 bases, with 10 bases of the junction left unmatched. Per germline, CDR1 SGHVS and CDR2 FNYEAQ. The CDR3 is made up of 17 amino acids. Here the CDR3 reads CASSPKVAGLSTDTQYF. For the CDR3, the DNA is TGTGCCAGCAGCCCGAAAGTAGCGGGGCTGAGCACAGATACGCAGTATTTT.

This clone was observed a handful of times. The V call is TRBV2, the J call TRBJ2-2; TRBD1 is a possible D gene (6 bases). The CDR3 consists of 14 residues. The germline gives CDR1 SNHLY, CDR2 FYNNEI. V lost 8 bases and J lost 5, with 15 bases in between. DNA of the CDR3: TGTGCCAGCCAGGGGCAGGTCGAGACCGGGGAGCTGTTTTTT. Protein product: CASQGQVETGELFF.

The table lists this clone with a few counts. The CDR3 bases are TGCGCCAGCAGCCGACGGGACAGATCCACCGGGGAGCTGTTTTTT. Amino acids: CASSRRDRSTGELFF. The genes are TRBV4-3 and TRBJ2-2; 7 nucleotides match TRBD1. CDR1 is LGHNA and CDR2 is YSLEER in the germline V gene. The trim removed 4 bases at V and 4 bases at J, leaving 6 bases unmatched. This CDR3 has 15 residues.

This sequence joins TRBV5-1 and TRBJ1-1; unclear D gene. The ends were cut back, 1 base at V and 0 bases at J, with 13 bases in the middle. From germline, CDR1 is SGHRS and CDR2 YFSETQ. This CDR3 contains 16 residues. The CDR3 DNA follows: TGCGCCAGCAGCTTGACAGTCCAACTTATGAACACTGAAGCTTTCTTT. It yields the protein CASSLTVQLMNTEAFF.

The V and J genes are TRBV29-1 and TRBJ2-5; no clear D. V lost 4 bases and J lost 5, with 17 bases in between. This CDR3 has 14 amino acids. The V gene's germline CDR1 is SQVTM and CDR2 ANQGSEA. CDR3 sequence: CSVVLRVGGETQYF. The CDR3 DNA sequence: TGCAGCGTTGTTCTGCGCGTCGGTGGCGAGACCCAGTACTTC.

The chain uses TRBV29-1 and TRBJ1-1, with D unclear. Germline V gene data show CDR1 as SQVTM and CDR2 as ANQGSEA. This CDR3 has 9 amino acids. Trimming pared 7 bases from V and 11 bases from J, leaving 11 bases between. The CDR3 loop is CSAGSRAFF. In nucleotides, the CDR3 is TGCAGCGCCGGCAGTCGGGCTTTCTTT. Full variable domain (remainder filled in from reference TRBV29-1 and TRBJ1-1): SAVISQKPSRDICQRGTSLTIQCQVDSQVTMMFWYRQQPGQSLTLIATANQGSEATYESGFVIDKFPISRPNLTFSTLTVSNMSPEDSSIYLCSAGSRAFFGQGTRLTVV.

The chain joins TRBV29-1 to TRBJ2-3, with D unclear. Germline lookup yields CDR1 SQVTM and CDR2 ANQGSEA. V was pared by 6 bases and J by 4 bases, with 8 bases between. The CDR3 contains 11 residues. The CDR3 coding sequence is TGCAGCGTGGGAAGATCAGATACGCAGTATTTT. Translating gives CSVGRSDTQYF.

The rearrangement uses TRBV6-1 and TRBJ2-5, with D perhaps assigned TRBD1 or TRBD2 (5 bases each). The CDR3 contains 17 residues. The ends were cut back, 4 bases at V and 1 base at J, with 19 bases in the middle. From germline, CDR1 is MNHNS and CDR2 SASEGT. The CDR3 DNA reads as TGTGCCAGCAGTGCCCTGATTGCAGCCGGGACCCAAGAGACCCAGTACTTC. Protein product: CASSALIAAGTQETQYF.

The rearrangement links TRBV27 to TRBJ1-6; D uncertain. Germline V lookup: CDR1 MNHEY, CDR2 SMNVEV (reference sequence). The V gene lost 5 bases and the J gene lost 5 bases, with 16 bases spanning the gap. The CDR3 is 16 residues long. The CDR3 DNA reads as TGTGCCAGCAGTCCCCGGGCAGGTTACCATAATTCACCCCTCCACTTT. It translates to CASSPRAGYHNSPLHF.